These 21 T cell receptor beta chains came from one sample sequenced in a study of neoadjuvant anti-PD-1 for oral cavity cancer. Data came from immunoSEQ multiplex PCR; TCRdb stores just in-frame clones and leaves some out. The data contain approximately 74,000 clones, under 90% of them seen just once; the ten biggest clones take up roughly 3%. Sequenced material: PBMCs, taken before nivolumab (anti-PD-1) treatment. The source of these receptors is a person aged 40-85 years with oral cavity squamous cell carcinoma.

The V gene is TRBV9, the J gene TRBJ2-2; 8 bases align to TRBD2. This CDR3 is 16 amino acids long. CDR1 and CDR2 (germline): SGDLS, YYNGEE. V gave up 3 bases and J gave up 7 bases; unmatched junction bases: 11. CDR3 protein: CASSATSGPEGGELFF. DNA for the CDR3: TGTGCCAGCAGCGCCACTAGCGGACCCGAGGGCGGGGAGCTGTTTTTT.

This clone has only one observation. The chain has TRBV30 and TRBJ1-2; tentatively, D is TRBD1 (5 bases). In germline, CDR1 is GTSNPN, CDR2 SVGIG (reference sequence). This CDR3 has 14 residues. The germline V and J ends were trimmed by 6 bases and 2 bases, with 16 bases remaining between them. CDR3 in amino acids: CACPWGRRNYGYTF. For the CDR3, the DNA is TGTGCCTGTCCCTGGGGCAGGCGGAACTATGGCTACACCTTC.

The chain carries TRBV29-1 and TRBJ1-2; a weak D match, TRBD1 (6 bases). V was clipped by 1 base and J by 4 bases, with 7 bases between them. The CDR3 has 12 residues. The germline V gene encodes CDR1 SQVTM and CDR2 ANQGSEA. The CDR3 DNA sequence: TGCAGCGTTGAAGGGACAGCCTATGGCTACACCTTC. Its translation: CSVEGTAYGYTF.

This chain uses TRBV6-5 with TRBJ2-6; a possible D gene is TRBD2 (5 bases). Germline V gene lookup returns CDR1 MNHEY and CDR2 SVGAGI. The CDR3 has 12 amino acids. V was clipped by 6 bases and J by 8 bases, with 8 bases between them. In nucleotides, the CDR3 is TGTGCCAGCAGACGAGGGCCCAACGTCCTGACTTTC. This codes for CASRRGPNVLTF.

The gene calls are TRBV5-1 and TRBJ1-1, with 7 positions matching TRBD1. CDR3 length: 16 amino acids. J was trimmed by 4 bases and V by 1 base; bases with no gene match: 10. Germline V gene data show CDR1 as SGHRS and CDR2 as YFSETQ. The CDR3 is CASSLTTQGPGTEAFF. The DNA of the CDR3 is TGCGCCAGCAGCTTGACTACACAGGGGCCGGGCACTGAAGCTTTCTTT.

In this sample, this clone turned up a few times. The chain links TRBV18 to TRBJ1-5; tentative D call: TRBD1 (6 bases). V lost 5 bases to trimming and J lost 1 base, with 15 bases between them. The germline gives CDR1 KGHSH, CDR2 LQKENI. This CDR3 spans 16 amino acids. CDR3 DNA: TGTGCCAGCTCAGCCACCTCGGGGGCGAGCAATCAGCCCCAGCATTTT. Its protein is CASSATSGASNQPQHF. Supplemented by reference TRBV18 and TRBJ1-5, the full variable domain reads NAGVMQNPRHLVRRRGQEARLRCSPMKGHSHVYWYRQLPEEGLKFMVYLQKENIIDESGMPKERFSAEFPKEGPSILRIQQVVRGDSAAYFCASSATSGASNQPQHFGDGTRLSIL.

V is TRBV15 and J is TRBJ2-5; either TRBD1 or TRBD2 may supply D (5 bases each). This CDR3 contains 14 residues. Trimming shortened V by 0 bases and J by 3 bases, and 8 bases separated the two germline ends. The germline CDR1 and CDR2 sequences are LNHNV and YYDKDF (reference sequence). CDR3 bases: TGTGCCACCAGCAGAGATCAGGGAGAAGAGACCCAGTACTTC. It specifies CATSRDQGEETQYF.

CDR3 residues: CASGLPDSNYGYTF. The CDR3 nucleotides are TGTGCTAGTGGCCTCCCGGACAGTAACTATGGCTACACCTTC. The V and J genes are TRBV12-5 and TRBJ1-2, with D maybe TRBD1 (6 bases). Germline loops: CDR1 LGHNT, CDR2 FRNRAP. This CDR3 has 14 amino acids. The V end lost 6 bases, the J end lost 1 base, and 12 bases lay between the germline ends.

The chain combines TRBV2 with TRBJ1-2; D is uncertain. Germline lookup yields CDR1 SNHLY and CDR2 FYNNEI. Trimming removed 0 bases from V and 10 bases from J, with 9 bases in between. The CDR3 is 12 residues long. The CDR3, as DNA: TGTGCCAGCAGTGAAGCTACCGATTTCTACACCTTC. Translating it yields CASSEATDFYTF.

This clone was detected only once. The rearrangement uses TRBV7-6 and TRBJ1-3; no firm D call. Germline CDR1 and CDR2: SGHVS and FNYEAQ. The CDR3 runs 16 residues. Trimming stripped 5 bases from V and 2 bases from J, with 16 bases between. The CDR3 nucleotides are TGTGCCAGCAGCCTAGACATTAGTAACGCTGGAAACACCATATATTTT. It is translated as CASSLDISNAGNTIYF.

This chain joins TRBV10-3 and TRBJ1-2; D gene uncertain. The germline V and J ends were trimmed by 8 bases and 0 bases, with 10 bases remaining between them. Germline assignment: CDR1 ENHRY and CDR2 SYGVKD. This CDR3 has 13 amino acids. For the CDR3, the DNA is TGTGCCATCCAAGGCACGGCTAACTATGGCTACACCTTC. Translation: CAIQGTANYGYTF.

The V gene is TRBV5-1, the J gene TRBJ2-3, with TRBD2 identical over 15 bases. The V segment lost 3 bases and the J segment 7 bases; nucleotides outside the gene matches: 9. This CDR3 spans 17 amino acids. Germline assignment: CDR1 SGHRS and CDR2 YFSETQ. The CDR3 loop reads CASSWTGLAGGGNTQYF. The CDR3, as DNA: TGCGCCAGCAGCTGGACGGGACTAGCGGGAGGAGGGAATACGCAGTATTTT.

The chain combines TRBV5-8 with TRBJ2-6, with TRBD1 identical over 7 bases. This CDR3 spans 18 amino acids. With V trimmed by 5 bases and J by 2 bases, 13 bases remained unmatched. Germline V gene data show CDR1 as SGHTS and CDR2 as YDEGEE. The CDR3 loop is CASRHPGQIDPGANVLTF. The CDR3 DNA sequence: TGTGCCAGCAGACATCCGGGACAGATCGATCCTGGGGCCAACGTCCTGACTTTC.

The V and J genes are TRBV6-5 and TRBJ2-1; the D gene is possibly TRBD1 (5 bases). The CDR3 has 14 residues. The germline CDR1 and CDR2 sequences are MNHEY and SVGAGI. Trimming took off 2 bases at V and 9 bases at J, with 14 bases between the two ends. This CDR3 is CASSYGQGISEQFF. DNA of the CDR3: TGTGCCAGCAGTTACGGGCAGGGAATTAGTGAGCAGTTCTTC.

This clone occurred a few times. The chain combines TRBV27 with TRBJ2-7, with 8 bases matching TRBD1. The V and J ends lost 6 bases and 4 bases, in that order; junction bases with no gene match: 8. The CDR3 length is 14 residues. Germline CDR1 MNHEY, CDR2 SMNVEV (reference sequence). The CDR3 sequence is CASREDRAVYEQYF. As DNA, the CDR3 is TGTGCCAGCAGGGAGGACAGGGCGGTTTACGAGCAGTACTTC.

This chain connects TRBV10-3 to TRBJ2-5, with D perhaps TRBD1 (6 bases). CDR1 ENHRY and CDR2 SYGVKD come from the germline V gene. The CDR3 spans 14 residues. V was trimmed by 0 bases and J by 10 bases, leaving 15 bases between them. The CDR3 loop is CAISESMAGEGQYF. The CDR3 bases are TGTGCCATCAGTGAGTCTATGGCAGGGGAAGGCCAGTACTTC.

J is TRBJ2-5 and V is TRBV30; 8 positions match TRBD2. Unmatched junction bases numbered 13, after V lost 3 bases and J lost 7 bases. The germline gives CDR1 GTSNPN, CDR2 SVGIG (reference sequence). The CDR3 is made up of 15 amino acids. The CDR3 DNA follows: TGTGCCTGGAGCTGGACTAGCCCTCCGGTTGGGACCCAGTACTTC. Amino acid sequence: CAWSWTSPPVGTQYF.

The count of this clone is one. V gene TRBV5-1 combines with J gene TRBJ1-1, with D unresolved. V lost 1 base and J 1 base, leaving 14 bases between the germline ends. The CDR3 has 16 residues. Germline V gene data show CDR1 as SGHRS and CDR2 as YFSETQ. CDR3 loop: CASSLTATSGNTEAFF. The CDR3 bases are TGCGCCAGCAGCTTGACGGCAACCAGTGGGAACACTGAAGCTTTCTTT.

This chain links TRBV4-1 with TRBJ2-1, with 12 bases that match TRBD2. The length of the CDR3 is 16 residues. V lost 1 base and J lost 9; bases outside the gene matches: 7. Looked up from germline, CDR1 is MGHRA and CDR2 is YSYEKL. The CDR3 region is CASSQGWTSGTGEQFF. The CDR3 nucleotides read TGCGCCAGCAGCCAAGGCTGGACTAGCGGGACCGGTGAGCAGTTCTTC.

The chain joins TRBV5-6 to TRBJ1-6; weak D call: TRBD1 (5 bases). The CDR3 spans 15 residues. Trimming cost V 4 bases and J 9 bases, with 17 bases left between them. The germline gives CDR1 SGHDT, CDR2 YYEEEE. In nucleotides, the CDR3 is TGTGCCAGCAGCCTCCCGGGACCGAAGTTTTCACCCCTCCACTTT. It codes for CASSLPGPKFSPLHF.

V usage is TRBV30 and J usage is TRBJ1-3, with D unresolved. Trimming stripped 2 bases from V and 2 bases from J, with 7 bases between. There are 13 residues in the CDR3. Germline CDR1 GTSNPN, CDR2 SVGIG (reference sequence). CDR3 loop: CAWSLGAGNTIYF. The CDR3 DNA follows: TGTGCCTGGAGTCTTGGGGCTGGAAACACCATATATTTT.